This T cell receptor (beta chain) stems from a study of OX40 agonist ivuxolimab in advanced cancers. As for the study in general: Cohort: around 86% men, mean age around 60, aged roughly 23 to 79. Study-level results: Clonal expansion was seen in CD4+ and CD8+ blood T cells by week 6 at 0.1 to 3.0 mg/kg.

The CDR3 is made up of 13 amino acids. Germline assignment: CDR1 LNHNV and CDR2 YYDKDF (reference sequence). V lost 5 bases, J lost 8 bases, and 12 bases lay in between. Note on this clone: Antigen: not known.

Clones were read by immunoSEQ multiplex PCR, and TCRdb kept only the in-frame ones, dropping some. This sample yields more than 65,000 clones, of which nearly 90% are seen a single time; roughly a tenth belongs to the top ten. This sample comprised CD4+ or CD8+ T cells sorted from blood, obtained in a trial of the OX40 agonist ivuxolimab. This TCR came from an adult with an advanced solid tumor such as melanoma, head and neck, liver or kidney cancer. V gene TRBV15 combines with J gene TRBJ1-4, with D unclear. As DNA, the CDR3 is TGTGCCACCAGCCTCAACCCCGGAGAAAAACTGTTTTTT. Residues: CATSLNPGEKLFF. The whole variable domain, filled in from reference TRBV15 and TRBJ1-4, reads DAMVIQNPRYQVTQFGKPVTLSCSQTLNHNVMYWYQQKSSQAPKLLFHYYDKDFNNEADTPDNFQSRRPNTSFCFLDIRSPGLGDTAMYLCATSLNPGEKLFFGSGTQLSVL.